A single sample is the source of the 21 T cell receptor beta chains below, sequenced in a study of CXCR3-negative and CXCR3-positive naive CD8 T cells. The TRB libraries of cDNA were built by UMI-labeled 5' RACE. TCRdb re-called the 5' RACE reads; one entry per CDR3 protein, DNA not given. The ten most abundant clones cover over 1.5% of a sample with 70,000 to 95,000 distinct CDR3 sequences. Material for sequencing was naive CXCR3- CD8+ T cells from blood. The subset was: CD45RO-CCR7+CD27+CD95- naive CD8+ T cells lacking CXCR3 (TNR3-). The receptors shown here come from a human donor in good health. Some clones in this sample may be carry-over from other donors' samples.

The chain carries TRBV27 and TRBJ1-6; TCRdb outputs TRBD1, but without DNA this stays unchecked. CDR3 length equals 17 residues. Germline V lookup: CDR1 MNHEY, CDR2 SMNVEV (reference sequence). CDR3 protein: CASSFLSGSRGNSPLHF.

The rearrangement links TRBV29-1 to TRBJ2-5; TCRdb lists TRBD2, though no DNA is available to test this call. The CDR3 loop spans 16 amino acids. In germline, CDR1 is SQVTM, CDR2 ANQGSEA. This chain's CDR3 is CSVEGLSEDVQETQYF.

This sequence joins TRBV27 and TRBJ1-2; as DNA is missing, the TRBD1 call by TCRdb cannot be tested. Germline values: CDR1 MNHEY, CDR2 SMNVEV (reference sequence). The CDR3 extends over 15 amino acids. CDR3 protein: CASSTRPGSDYGYTF.

The chain links TRBV2 to TRBJ2-3; without DNA, the TCRdb call of TRBD1 cannot be checked. CDR1 is SNHLY and CDR2 is FYNNEI in the germline V gene. The CDR3 extends over 16 amino acids. CDR3 protein: CASSESQQAPFDTQYF.

The CDR3 here is CASSYKQVINEQFF. V usage is TRBV6-2 or TRBV6-3 and J usage is TRBJ2-1; lacking DNA, the TRBD1 call made by TCRdb goes unchecked. Germline CDR1 reads MNHEY; CDR2 reads SVGEGT. The CDR3 runs 14 residues.

The V and J genes are TRBV6-4 and TRBJ2-1; TCRdb calls TRBD2, which cannot be checked without DNA. This CDR3 has 17 amino acids. Germline V lookup: CDR1 MRHNA, CDR2 SNTAGT. CDR3 residues: CASSAFPSGTSYNEQFF.

The chain couples TRBV29-1 to TRBJ2-2; the D call from TCRdb, TRBD1, cannot be confirmed without DNA. Germline loops: CDR1 SQVTM, CDR2 ANQGSEA. The CDR3 totals 14 residues. CDR3 residues: CSVAGGVNTGELFF.

The V gene is TRBV29-1, the J gene TRBJ2-1; TCRdb names TRBD2, which stays unverified in the absence of DNA. CDR3 length equals 19 residues. CDR1 SQVTM and CDR2 ANQGSEA come from the germline V gene. The CDR3 region is CSVEGDQYGLAGSYNEQFF.

The CDR3 reads CASSLGGGGPRDEQFF. This chain joins TRBV11-2 and TRBJ2-1; TCRdb returns TRBD1, unconfirmable since there is no DNA. The V gene's germline CDR1 is SGHAT and CDR2 FQNNGV. The CDR3 runs 16 residues.

The chain uses TRBV29-1 and TRBJ2-2; the D gene TCRdb calls, TRBD1, cannot be checked with no DNA. The CDR3 is 13 amino acids. The germline V gene encodes CDR1 SQVTM and CDR2 ANQGSEA. The CDR3 spells CSARDRGTGELFF.

V is TRBV6-1 and J is TRBJ2-7. Germline-derived CDR1 and CDR2 are MNHNS and SASEGT. This CDR3 is built from 15 residues. CDR3 residues: CASSERTGASYEQYF.

The chain recombines TRBV24-1 with TRBJ2-1; TCRdb gives TRBD1 as the D gene, but with no DNA this cannot be confirmed. Germline CDR1 reads KGHDR; CDR2 reads SFDVKD. The CDR3 runs to 13 residues. CDR3 amino acids: CATSDYRVAEQFF.

The chain combines TRBV14 with TRBJ2-1. The V gene's germline CDR1 is SGHDN and CDR2 FVKESK. The CDR3 is made up of 14 amino acids. This chain's CDR3 is CASSQGLVIPEQFF.

The chain combines TRBV29-1 with TRBJ1-1. This CDR3 has 12 residues. CDR1 is SQVTM, CDR2 ANQGSEA, per germline. The CDR3 region is CSAWDGGTEAFF.

The V call is TRBV28, the J call TRBJ1-2; TCRdb designates TRBD1, a call that cannot be tested without DNA. The CDR3 extends over 16 amino acids. Germline CDR1 is MDHEN and CDR2 is SYDVKM. This chain's CDR3 is CASSPGRQGLNYGYTF.

V usage is TRBV6-5 and J usage is TRBJ1-5; the D gene TCRdb calls, TRBD1, cannot be checked with no DNA. Germline assignment: CDR1 MNHEY and CDR2 SVGAGI. The CDR3 is made up of 15 amino acids. This CDR3 is CASSTGPGVNQPQHF.

This chain joins TRBV7-3 and TRBJ2-1; TCRdb's D gene call, TRBD2, goes unchecked for lack of DNA. CDR3 size: 15 residues. Germline V gene data show CDR1 as SGHTA and CDR2 as FQGTGA. CDR3 sequence reads: CASSLNGGVHNEQFF.

V usage is TRBV5-6 and J usage is TRBJ2-7; TCRdb returns TRBD1, unconfirmable since there is no DNA. This CDR3 has 15 amino acids. The germline V gene has CDR1 SGHDT and CDR2 YYEEEE. CDR3 amino acids: CASSLAATGLIEQYF.

The chain is built from TRBV29-1 and TRBJ2-1. CDR1 and CDR2 from the germline V gene are SQVTM and ANQGSEA. The CDR3 is made up of 13 amino acids. The CDR3 spells CSVSETALNEQFF.

The CDR3 reads CASRPIYRFYYEQYF. The chain employs TRBV3-1 and TRBJ2-7. The CDR3 runs to 15 residues. Germline V lookup: CDR1 LGHDT, CDR2 YNNKEL (reference sequence).

This chain uses TRBV7-6 with TRBJ2-7. This CDR3 is built from 12 residues. CDR1 and CDR2 (germline): SGHVS, FNYEAQ. This CDR3 reads CASTDISNEQYF.